The clone carrying this T cell receptor beta chain was detected ten times or more. The antigen is not known. The study made its TCR cDNA through 5'RACE template switching. That step introduced a universal primer site along with UMIs. TCRdb reprocessed the 5' RACE reads with MiXCR, giving one entry per CDR3 protein. The sample lists approximately 150,000 distinct CDR3 sequences, 5.5% to 7.5% occurring once. The data belong to a study of T cells after yellow fever vaccination. Study-level information: Fractions low in cell number were prepared with SMART-Seq v4 Ultra Low Input. Whole-study results and caveats: Booster sampling recovered most clones from primary vaccination (less than 97% CD4, approximately 90% CD8). The secondary response was weaker, and its peak arrived faster, on day 5 versus 15.

This CDR3 has 15 amino acids. The V end lost 0 bases, the J end lost 6 bases, and 12 bases lay between the germline ends. From germline, CDR1 is SGDLS and CDR2 YYNGEE. V is TRBV9 and J is TRBJ2-2; no firm D call. The clonotype comes from a man between 18 and 35 years old who received the YFV17D yellow fever vaccine. The input for sequencing was CD4+ T cells sorted from PBMCs, taken on the day of the first yellow fever vaccination. The CDR3 loop reads CASSVGAISPGELFF. As DNA, the CDR3 is TGTGCCAGCAGCGTAGGAGCGATTTCCCCCGGGGAGCTGTTTTTT. The whole variable domain, filled in from reference TRBV9 and TRBJ2-2, reads DSGVTQTPKHLITATGQRVTLRCSPRSGDLSVYWYQQSLDQGLQFLIQYYNGEERAKGNILERFSAQQFPDLHSELNLSSLELGDSALYFCASSVGAISPGELFFGEGSRLTVL.